Listed below are T cell receptor beta chains from one sample, sequenced in a study. One entry per CDR3 protein results from TCRdb running MiXCR on the 5' RACE reads. The sample has about 6,000 distinct CDR3 sequences; approximately 59% are singletons. Material for sequencing was naive CD4+ T cells sorted from blood. The receptors come from a female donor with breast cancer. The CDR3 runs from the conserved cysteine through the conserved F or W. A D gene is named only where the DNA matches it firmly. Clone size, where shown, is once, few, many, or a class for clones that have expanded.

TRBJ2-1,TRBD2,few,15,TRBV20-1,TGCAGTGCTAAAACAGCGGGAGTGTCGTACAATGAGCAGTTCTTC,CSAKTAGVSYNEQFF
TRBJ2-1,.,.,14,TRBV25-1,TGTGCCAGCAGTGAGGGGGCCTCCTACAATGAGCAGTTCTTC,CASSEGASYNEQFF
TRBJ1-6,.,.,12,TRBV20-1,TGCAGTGCTACCTACGCTCTCTCACCCCTCCACTTT,CSATYALSPLHF
TRBJ2-7,TRBD1,.,16,TRBV6-6,TGTGCCAGCAGTTACATGGGAAGGGGGCGGACGGGTGAGCAGTACTTC,CASSYMGRGRTGEQYF
TRBJ2-2,.,.,14,TRBV10-3,TGTGCCACCGCCGACTGCCAGAACACCGGGGAGCTGTTTTTT,CATADCQNTGELFF
TRBJ2-5,TRBD2,.,15,TRBV6-2/TRBV6-3,TGTGCCAGCAGCCAAAACAGGCGGGAGTTTGAGACCCAGTACTTC,CASSQNRREFETQYF
TRBJ2-2,.,.,13,TRBV29-1,TGCAGCGCTGTGGCAACCCTCACCGGGGAGCTGTTTTTT,CSAVATLTGELFF
TRBJ2-3,.,.,15,TRBV13,TGTGCCAGCAGCTTCACACCGGATTTCACAGATACGCAGTATTTT,CASSFTPDFTDTQYF
TRBJ2-3,.,.,15,TRBV11-2,TGTGCCAGCAGCTTACGGGGGGCTAGCACGGATACGCAGTATTTT,CASSLRGASTDTQYF
TRBJ2-7,.,.,12,TRBV29-1,TGCAGCGCTGAGACAGACTCCTACGAGCAGTACTTC,CSAETDSYEQYF
TRBJ2-7,TRBD1,.,15,TRBV5-1,TGCGCCAGCAGCTCGGACAGGGGGTCCCTCTACGAGCAGTACTTC,CASSSDRGSLYEQYF
TRBJ1-1,TRBD1,.,14,TRBV7-2,TGTGCCAGCAGCAACAGGGGGATGAACACTGAAGCTTTCTTT,CASSNRGMNTEAFF
TRBJ2-5,TRBD2,.,17,TRBV9,TGTGCCAGCAGCACTGGGGGAGCGGGAGGGTACCAAGAGACCCAGTACTTC,CASSTGGAGGYQETQYF
TRBJ2-1,.,.,14,TRBV20-1,TGCAGTGCTCACACTACAGTTTCCTACAATGAGCAGTTCTTC,CSAHTTVSYNEQFF
TRBJ2-7,.,.,15,TRBV13,TGTGCCAGCAGCTCCCAGGACTATAGGTCGGGCGAGCAGTACTTC,CASSSQDYRSGEQYF
TRBJ1-1,.,.,14,TRBV4-3,TGCGCCAGCAGCCATGGCAACGGGGACACTGAAGCTTTCTTT,CASSHGNGDTEAFF
TRBJ1-5,.,.,12,TRBV12-5,TGTGCTAGTGGTTTGTCCTATCAGCCCCAGCATTTT,CASGLSYQPQHF
TRBJ2-5,.,.,15,TRBV7-6,TGTGCCAGCAGCTTAGCGCCCAGGGCACAAGAGACCCAGTACTTC,CASSLAPRAQETQYF
TRBJ2-5,.,.,14,TRBV6-5,TGTGCCAGCAGTTACAAGGCTATCCAAGAGACCCAGTACTTC,CASSYKAIQETQYF
TRBJ1-2,.,few,13,TRBV12-3/TRBV12-4,TGTGCCAGCAGTTTTCGGGGGGCGCTTGGCTACACCTTC,CASSFRGALGYTF
TRBJ2-5,TRBD1,few,12,TRBV10-3,TGTGCCATGGGACAGGGAGGGGAGACCCAGTACTTC,CAMGQGGETQYF
TRBJ2-3,TRBD1,.,16,TRBV7-6,TGTGCCAGCAGCCGAGGGGGAGCGGCAGGGGGAGATACGCAGTATTTT,CASSRGGAAGGDTQYF
TRBJ2-1,.,.,12,TRBV30,TGTGCCTGGAGCTTACAGTACAATGAGCAGTTCTTC,CAWSLQYNEQFF
TRBJ2-1,.,.,14,TRBV20-1,TGCAGTGCAACCGGAGAAAGCTCCTACAATGAGCAGTTCTTC,CSATGESSYNEQFF
TRBJ2-1,TRBD2,.,17,TRBV20-1,TGCAGTGCCCAGAGGCCGCTAGCGGAACCGAACTACAATGAGCAGTTCTTC,CSAQRPLAEPNYNEQFF
TRBJ2-2,TRBD1,.,14,TRBV29-1,TGCAGCGCCCGGACAGGGAAGGATTACGGGGAGCTGTTTTTT,CSARTGKDYGELFF
TRBJ1-2,.,.,12,TRBV30,TGTGCCTGGCAGCGTTCTGGCTATGGCTACACCTTC,CAWQRSGYGYTF
TRBJ2-3,.,.,11,TRBV10-3,TGTGCCTCGCGGGACACAGATACGCAGTATTTT,CASRDTDTQYF
TRBJ2-1,TRBD2,once,15,TRBV11-3,TGTGCCAGCAGCCCTCCCCCCGGGACTATGGGTGAGCAGTTCTTC,CASSPPPGTMGEQFF
TRBJ2-5,.,.,17,TRBV4-2,TGTGCCAGCAGCCAAGAGGGGTCGGGCCACGCGGGGGAGACCCAGTACTTC,CASSQEGSGHAGETQYF
TRBJ2-7,.,.,12,TRBV29-1,TGCAGCGTTGGGGTCAGCCGTTACGAGCAGTACTTC,CSVGVSRYEQYF
TRBJ1-2,.,.,14,TRBV7-2,TGTGCCAGCAGACCTCGGGGGTACCTGTATGGCTACACCTTC,CASRPRGYLYGYTF